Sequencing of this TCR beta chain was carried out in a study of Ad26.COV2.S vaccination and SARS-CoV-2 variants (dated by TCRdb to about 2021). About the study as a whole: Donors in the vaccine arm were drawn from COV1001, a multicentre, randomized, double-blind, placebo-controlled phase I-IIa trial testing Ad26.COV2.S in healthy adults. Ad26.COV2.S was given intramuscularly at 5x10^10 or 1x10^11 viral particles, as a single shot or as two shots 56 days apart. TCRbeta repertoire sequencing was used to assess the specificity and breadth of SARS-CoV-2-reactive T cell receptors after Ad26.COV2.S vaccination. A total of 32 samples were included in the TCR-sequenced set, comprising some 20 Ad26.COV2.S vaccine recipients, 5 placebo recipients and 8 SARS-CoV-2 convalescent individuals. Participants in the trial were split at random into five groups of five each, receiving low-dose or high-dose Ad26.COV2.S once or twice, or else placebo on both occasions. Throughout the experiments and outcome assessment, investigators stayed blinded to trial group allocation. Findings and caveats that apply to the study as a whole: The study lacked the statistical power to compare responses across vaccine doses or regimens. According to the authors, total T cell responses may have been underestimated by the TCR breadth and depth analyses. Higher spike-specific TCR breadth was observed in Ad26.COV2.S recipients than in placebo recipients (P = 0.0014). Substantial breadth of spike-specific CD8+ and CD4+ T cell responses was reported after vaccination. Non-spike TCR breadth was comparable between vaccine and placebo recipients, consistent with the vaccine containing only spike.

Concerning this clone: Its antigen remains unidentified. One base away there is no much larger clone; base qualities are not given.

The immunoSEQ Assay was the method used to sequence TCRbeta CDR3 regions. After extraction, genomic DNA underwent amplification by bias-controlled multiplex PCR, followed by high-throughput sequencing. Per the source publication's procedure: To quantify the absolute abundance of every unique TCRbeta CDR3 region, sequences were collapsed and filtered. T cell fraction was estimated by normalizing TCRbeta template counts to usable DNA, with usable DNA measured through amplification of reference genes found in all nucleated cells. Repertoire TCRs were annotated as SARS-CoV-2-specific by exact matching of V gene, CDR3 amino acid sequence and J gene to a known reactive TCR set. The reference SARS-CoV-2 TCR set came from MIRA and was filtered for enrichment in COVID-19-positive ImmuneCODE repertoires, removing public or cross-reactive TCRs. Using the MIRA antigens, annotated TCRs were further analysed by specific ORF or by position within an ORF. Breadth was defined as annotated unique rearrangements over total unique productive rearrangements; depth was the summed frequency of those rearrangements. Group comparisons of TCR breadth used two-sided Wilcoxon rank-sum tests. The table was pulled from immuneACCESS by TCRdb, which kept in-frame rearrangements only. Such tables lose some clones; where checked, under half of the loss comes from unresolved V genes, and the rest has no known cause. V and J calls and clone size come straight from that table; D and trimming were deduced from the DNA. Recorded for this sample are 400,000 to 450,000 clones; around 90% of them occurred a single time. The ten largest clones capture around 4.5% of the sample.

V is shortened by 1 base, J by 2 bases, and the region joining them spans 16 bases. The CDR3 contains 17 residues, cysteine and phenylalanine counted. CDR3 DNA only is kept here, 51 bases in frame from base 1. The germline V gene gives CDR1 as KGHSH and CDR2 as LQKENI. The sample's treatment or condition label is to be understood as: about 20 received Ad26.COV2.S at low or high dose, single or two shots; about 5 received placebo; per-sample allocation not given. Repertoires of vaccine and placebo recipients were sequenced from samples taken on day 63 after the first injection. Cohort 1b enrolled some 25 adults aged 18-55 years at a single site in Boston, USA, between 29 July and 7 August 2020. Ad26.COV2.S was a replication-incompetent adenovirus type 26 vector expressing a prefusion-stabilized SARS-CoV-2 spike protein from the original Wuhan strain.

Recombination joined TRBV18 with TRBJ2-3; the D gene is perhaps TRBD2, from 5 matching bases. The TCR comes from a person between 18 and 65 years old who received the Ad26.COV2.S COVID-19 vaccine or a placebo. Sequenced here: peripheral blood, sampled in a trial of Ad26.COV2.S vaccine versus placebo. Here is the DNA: TGTGCCAGCTCACCACAAACCGACTACTTAGCCACAGATACGCAGTATTTT. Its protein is CASSPQTDYLATDTQYF.